This entry describes one TCR beta chain. TCRdb's table, derived via immunoSEQ multiplex PCR, lists solely in-frame clones and lacks some. The sample consists of about 100,000 clones, about 89% of them appearing once. Trimming at V came to 8 bases and at J to 6 bases, leaving 5 bases not matched to a gene. There are 13 residues in the CDR3. The germline V gene has CDR1 SNHLY and CDR2 FYNNEI. The data stem from a study of blood T cell repertoires in COVID-19. Turning to the study itself: Acute-phase and convalescent COVID-19 samples originated in the United States, Italy and Spain. Nucleic acid was either cDNA or gDNA, and it came from T cells, B-cell-depleted T cells, or PBMCs.

Material for sequencing was peripheral blood. The receptor was derived from a human donor in a cohort sampled during active COVID-19. This chain connects TRBV2 to TRBJ1-4; 8 positions agree with TRBD1. The CDR3 DNA reads TGTGCCAGCGAACGGACAGGGTATGAAAAACTGTTTTTT. Translated: CASERTGYEKLFF.